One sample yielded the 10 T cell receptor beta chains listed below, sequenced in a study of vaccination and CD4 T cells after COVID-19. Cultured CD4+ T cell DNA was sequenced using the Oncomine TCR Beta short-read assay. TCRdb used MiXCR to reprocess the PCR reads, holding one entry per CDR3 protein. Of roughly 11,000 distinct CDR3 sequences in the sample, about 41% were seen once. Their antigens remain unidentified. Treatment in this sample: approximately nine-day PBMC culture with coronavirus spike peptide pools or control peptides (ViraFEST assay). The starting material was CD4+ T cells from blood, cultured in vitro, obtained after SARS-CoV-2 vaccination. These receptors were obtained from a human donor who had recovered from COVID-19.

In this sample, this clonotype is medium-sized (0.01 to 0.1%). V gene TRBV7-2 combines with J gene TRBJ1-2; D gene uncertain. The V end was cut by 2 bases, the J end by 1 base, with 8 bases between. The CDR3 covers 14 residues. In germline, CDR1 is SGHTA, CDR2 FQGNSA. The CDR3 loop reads CASSLQSLNYGYTF. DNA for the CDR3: TGTGCCAGCAGCTTACAGAGTCTTAACTATGGCTACACCTTC.

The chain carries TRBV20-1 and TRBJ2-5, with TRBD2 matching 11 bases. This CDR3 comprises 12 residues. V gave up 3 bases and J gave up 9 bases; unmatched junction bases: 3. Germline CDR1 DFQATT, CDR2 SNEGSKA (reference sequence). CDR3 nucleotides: TGCAGTGCTAGCTCACTAGCGGGAGCCCAGTACTTC. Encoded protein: CSASSLAGAQYF.

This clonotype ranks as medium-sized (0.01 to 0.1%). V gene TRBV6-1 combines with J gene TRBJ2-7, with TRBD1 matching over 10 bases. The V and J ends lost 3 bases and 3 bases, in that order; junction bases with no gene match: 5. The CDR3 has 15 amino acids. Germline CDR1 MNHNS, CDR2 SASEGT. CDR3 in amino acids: CASSDRDRGYYEQYF. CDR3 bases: TGTGCCAGCAGTGACCGGGACAGGGGATACTACGAGCAGTACTTC.

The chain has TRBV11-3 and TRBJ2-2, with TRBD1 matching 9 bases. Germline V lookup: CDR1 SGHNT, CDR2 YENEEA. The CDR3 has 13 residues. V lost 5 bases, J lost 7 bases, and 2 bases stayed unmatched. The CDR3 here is CASSMTGGGELFF. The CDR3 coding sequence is TGTGCCAGCAGCATGACAGGGGGCGGGGAGCTGTTTTTT.

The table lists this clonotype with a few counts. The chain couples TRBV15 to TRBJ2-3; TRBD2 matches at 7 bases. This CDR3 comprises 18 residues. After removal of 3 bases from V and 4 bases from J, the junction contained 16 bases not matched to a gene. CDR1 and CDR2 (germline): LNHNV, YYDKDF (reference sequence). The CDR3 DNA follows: TGTGCCACCAGCAGGAAGAGGGTAGCGGGCCGGTTGGCAGATACGCAGTATTTT. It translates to CATSRKRVAGRLADTQYF.

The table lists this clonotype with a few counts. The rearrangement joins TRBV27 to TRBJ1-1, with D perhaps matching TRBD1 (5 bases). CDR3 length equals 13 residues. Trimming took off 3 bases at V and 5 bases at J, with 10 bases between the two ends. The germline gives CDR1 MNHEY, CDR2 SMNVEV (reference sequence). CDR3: CASSLRGGTEAFF. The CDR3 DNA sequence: TGTGCCAGCAGTTTGAGGGGCGGGACTGAAGCTTTCTTT.

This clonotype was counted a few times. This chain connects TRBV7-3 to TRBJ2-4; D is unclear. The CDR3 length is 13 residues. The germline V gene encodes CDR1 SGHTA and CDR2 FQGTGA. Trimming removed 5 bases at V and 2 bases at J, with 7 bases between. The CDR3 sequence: CASSSEPKNIQYF. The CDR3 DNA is TGTGCCAGCAGCAGCGAACCCAAAAACATTCAGTACTTC.

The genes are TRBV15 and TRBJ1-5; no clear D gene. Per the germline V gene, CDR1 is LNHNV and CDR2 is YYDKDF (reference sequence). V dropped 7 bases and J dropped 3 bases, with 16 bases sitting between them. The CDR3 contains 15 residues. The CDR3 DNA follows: TGTGCCACCAATATCGGCCCCTCGACCAATCAGCCCCAGCATTTT. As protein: CATNIGPSTNQPQHF. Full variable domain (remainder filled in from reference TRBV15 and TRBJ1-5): DAMVIQNPRYQVTQFGKPVTLSCSQTLNHNVMYWYQQKSSQAPKLLFHYYDKDFNNEADTPDNFQSRRPNTSFCFLDIRSPGLGDTAMYLCATNIGPSTNQPQHFGDGTRLSIL.

This CDR3 reads CASSYELYEPQHF. CDR3 coding DNA: TGTGCCAGCAGTTACGAGCTTTATGAGCCCCAGCATTTT. The chain uses TRBV6-5 and TRBJ1-5; D unresolved. This CDR3 region has 13 residues. The germline CDR1 and CDR2 sequences are MNHEY and SVGAGI. Trimming removed 2 bases from V and 8 bases from J, with 10 bases in between.

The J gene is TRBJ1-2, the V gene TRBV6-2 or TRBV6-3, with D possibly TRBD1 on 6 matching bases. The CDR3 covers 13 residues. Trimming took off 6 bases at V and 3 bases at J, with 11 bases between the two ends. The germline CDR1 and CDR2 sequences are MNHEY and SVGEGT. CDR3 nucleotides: TGTGCCAGCAGACGACAGGTCCACTATGGCTACACCTTC. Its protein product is CASRRQVHYGYTF.